Reported below is one T cell receptor beta chain. V was pared by 2 bases and J by 5 bases, with 5 bases of the junction left unmatched. Germline lookup yields CDR1 GTSNPN and CDR2 SVGIG (reference sequence). The CDR3 contains 14 residues. The source of the sample is a study of cytomegalovirus exposure and HLA in healthy donors. PCR was performed using 60 Vbeta and 13 Jbeta primers. The assay was immunoSEQ multiplex PCR, and TCRdb's table has in-frame clones only and misses some. Here the sample spans some 180,000 clones, over 75% being singletons. The TCR sequence derives from a girl under three years old in good health and CMV-seronegative. Source material: PBMCs. The rearrangement uses TRBV30 and TRBJ2-7; 11 bases map to TRBD1. The CDR3: CAWSPGQGVDEQYF. In nucleotides, the CDR3 is TGTGCCTGGAGTCCGGGACAGGGGGTGGACGAGCAGTACTTC.